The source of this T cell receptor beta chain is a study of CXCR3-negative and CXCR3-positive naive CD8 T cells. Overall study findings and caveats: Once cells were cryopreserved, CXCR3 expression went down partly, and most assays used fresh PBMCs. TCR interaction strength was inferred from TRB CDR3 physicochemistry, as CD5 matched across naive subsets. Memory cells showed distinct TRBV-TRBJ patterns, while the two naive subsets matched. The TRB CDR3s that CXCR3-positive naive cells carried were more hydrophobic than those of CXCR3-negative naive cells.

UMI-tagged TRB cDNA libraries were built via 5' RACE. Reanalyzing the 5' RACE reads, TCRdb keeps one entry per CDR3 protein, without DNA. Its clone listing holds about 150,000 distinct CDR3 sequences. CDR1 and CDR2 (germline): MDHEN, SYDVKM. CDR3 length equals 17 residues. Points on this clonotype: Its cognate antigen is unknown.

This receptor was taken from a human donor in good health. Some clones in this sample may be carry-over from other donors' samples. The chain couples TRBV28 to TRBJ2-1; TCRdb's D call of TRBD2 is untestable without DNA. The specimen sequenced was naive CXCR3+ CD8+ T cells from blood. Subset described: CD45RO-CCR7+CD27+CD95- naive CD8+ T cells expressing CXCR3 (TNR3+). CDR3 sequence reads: CASTPRGAAGAHNEQFF.